The T cell receptor (beta chain) under discussion was sequenced for a study of tumor-infiltrating lymphocytes in oesophageal squamous cell carcinoma. Many counts were recorded for this clonotype. TCRdb reprocessed the PCR reads with MiXCR, giving one entry per CDR3 protein. The sample shows about 24,000 distinct CDR3 sequences, about 40% of them seen only once. Per the germline V gene, CDR1 is KGHDR and CDR2 is SFDVKD. Germline trimming cut 3 bases from V and 0 bases from J; bases unmatched to any gene: 4. The length of the CDR3 is 15 residues. The clonotype comes from a male donor with esophageal squamous cell carcinoma. The sample was esophageal tumor tissue. This chain links TRBV24-1 with TRBJ2-7; 7 positions match TRBD1. The CDR3 loop reads CATSDQGGNSYEQYF. CDR3 nucleotides: TGTGCCACCAGTGATCAAGGGGGCAACTCCTACGAGCAGTACTTC.